This T cell receptor (beta chain) was documented in a study of blood T cell repertoires in COVID-19. Across the whole study: Italy, Spain and the United States were the sources of the convalescent and acute COVID-19 samples. From T cells, B-cell-depleted T cells, or PBMCs came the material, which was cDNA or gDNA.

The study recruited people aged about 18 to 90 years across around 24 US areas. Grouping used clinical history reported by participants in a survey and questionnaire. This clone showed up just a few times. The table came from immunoSEQ multiplex PCR; TCRdb's copy has only in-frame clones and leaves some out. In the table there are 210,000 or so clones, 80% to 85% of which are singletons. The CDR3 sequence is 16 residues long. Germline V CDR1 and CDR2: SGHRS, YFSETQ. The V gene end was trimmed by 0 bases and the J gene end by 6 bases; junction bases not matched to a gene: 9. This chain uses TRBV5-1 with TRBJ1-1; 9 bases align to TRBD1. The receptor was isolated from a woman between 45 and 65 years old with acute COVID-19. The specimen was PBMCs or T cells enriched from blood (not recorded which). CDR3 region: CASSLGGPDRGAEAFF. CDR3 sequence (DNA): TGCGCCAGCAGCTTGGGGGGACCGGACAGGGGCGCTGAAGCTTTCTTT.